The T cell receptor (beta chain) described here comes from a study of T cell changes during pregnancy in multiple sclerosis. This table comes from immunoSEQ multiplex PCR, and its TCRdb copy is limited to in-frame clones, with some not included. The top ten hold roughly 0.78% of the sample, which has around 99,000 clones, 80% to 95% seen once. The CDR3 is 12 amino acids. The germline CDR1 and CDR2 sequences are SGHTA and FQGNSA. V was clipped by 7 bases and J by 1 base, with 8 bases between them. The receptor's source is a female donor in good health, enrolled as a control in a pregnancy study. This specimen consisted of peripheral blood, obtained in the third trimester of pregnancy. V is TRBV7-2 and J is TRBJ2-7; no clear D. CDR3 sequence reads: CASMAASYEQYF. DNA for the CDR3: TGTGCCAGCATGGCAGCGTCCTACGAGCAGTACTTC.